These 30 T cell receptor beta chains were all obtained from the same sample, sequenced in a study of monozygotic twins with cystic fibrosis. This table comes from immunoSEQ multiplex PCR, and its TCRdb copy is limited to in-frame clones, with some not included. The data contain some 26,000 clones, 80% to 95% of them singletons. The sequencing input was blood. The receptors come from a girl aged 2-9 years with cystic fibrosis.

The table lists this clone with a count of one. The rearrangement joins TRBV4-1 to TRBJ2-5; D is perhaps TRBD1 or TRBD2 (5 bases each). The CDR3 extends over 16 amino acids. Trimming cost V 4 bases and J 1 base, with 16 bases left between them. The V gene's germline CDR1 is MGHRA and CDR2 YSYEKL. The CDR3 protein is CASSPNSGTLQETQYF. The CDR3 DNA is TGCGCCAGCAGCCCAAACTCCGGGACCCTCCAAGAGACCCAGTACTTC.

This clone was picked up one time. This rearrangement joins TRBV6-5 to TRBJ2-3; 8 nucleotides agree with TRBD2. The CDR3 spans 16 residues. Germline trimming cut 0 bases from V and 4 bases from J; bases unmatched to any gene: 6. Germline values: CDR1 MNHEY, CDR2 SVGAGI. In DNA, the CDR3 is TGTGCCAGCAGTTACTCGGTGCGGGGGGACGCAGATACGCAGTATTTT. Amino acids: CASSYSVRGDADTQYF.

This chain connects TRBV13 to TRBJ2-5, with TRBD2 matching 16 bases. Trimming cost V 1 base and J 5 bases; bases outside gene matches: 19. CDR1 is PRHDT and CDR2 is FYEKMQ in the germline V gene (reference sequence). The CDR3 contains 22 residues. The CDR3 sequence is CASSLAPMFGGLAGGPGETQYF. The CDR3 nucleotides are TGTGCCAGCAGCTTAGCCCCGATGTTCGGGGGACTAGCGGGGGGGCCGGGTGAGACCCAGTACTTC.

This chain joins TRBV30 and TRBJ1-4; the D is unclear. V shed 2 bases and J shed 8 bases, with 12 bases lying between them. CDR3 length equals 13 residues. The germline CDR1 and CDR2 sequences are GTSNPN and SVGIG (reference sequence). CDR3 bases: TGTGCCTGGAGTAAAGACCGGTCGGAAAAACTGTTTTTT. Its protein product is CAWSKDRSEKLFF.

CDR3 region: CASSPRLATSYEQYF. CDR3 coding DNA: TGCGCCAGCAGCCCAAGACTAGCCACCTCCTACGAGCAGTACTTC. The genes are TRBV5-1 and TRBJ2-7, with 7 bases identical to TRBD2. The germline V gene has CDR1 SGHRS and CDR2 YFSETQ. The CDR3 is made up of 15 amino acids. J gave up 0 bases and V 4 bases, and 7 bases lay outside the gene matches.

Only one count was recorded for this clone. The J gene is TRBJ1-5, the V gene TRBV19, with TRBD1 identical over 9 bases. The CDR3 length is 20 residues. V shed 1 base and J 2 bases; nucleotides not matched to a gene: 15. Germline CDR1 is LNHDA and CDR2 is SQIVND (reference sequence). The CDR3 protein is CASSIAPGQGHREGNQPQHF. The CDR3 bases are TGTGCCAGTAGTATAGCCCCGGGACAGGGACATAGGGAAGGCAATCAGCCCCAGCATTTT.

V gene TRBV5-1 combines with J gene TRBJ1-4; 8 bases are a match to TRBD1. Germline CDR1 SGHRS, CDR2 YFSETQ. J was trimmed by 7 bases and V by 2 bases; bases with no gene match: 7. The CDR3 covers 15 residues. The CDR3 nucleotides are TGCGCCAGCAGCTTTGGGACAGGACTACCTGAAAAACTGTTTTTT. It translates to CASSFGTGLPEKLFF.

The chain carries TRBV7-2 and TRBJ2-5; 7 nucleotides line up with TRBD2. Germline V lookup: CDR1 SGHTA, CDR2 FQGNSA. V gave up 0 bases and J gave up 4 bases; unmatched junction bases: 2. This CDR3 contains 14 residues. The CDR3 DNA reads as TGTGCCAGCAGCTTAGCTCCGGGAGGAGAGACCCAGTACTTC. This gives the protein CASSLAPGGETQYF.

This chain uses TRBV9 with TRBJ2-1, with 8 bases aligning to TRBD2. CDR3 size: 16 residues. Germline CDR1 is SGDLS and CDR2 is YYNGEE. The V and J ends lost 0 bases and 4 bases, in that order; junction bases with no gene match: 6. The CDR3 reads CASSVEGSGAYNEQFF. The CDR3 DNA is TGTGCCAGCAGCGTAGAAGGTAGCGGGGCGTACAATGAGCAGTTCTTC.

This clone showed up just a few times. This chain uses TRBV6-6 with TRBJ1-2; D remains unclear. V shed 5 bases and J shed 8 bases, with 24 bases lying between them. Germline V gives CDR1 MNHNY, CDR2 SVGAGI (reference sequence). This CDR3 is built from 16 residues. The CDR3 spells CASSTPDWDLMRGYTF. The CDR3, as DNA: TGTGCCAGCAGTACGCCGGACTGGGATCTTATGAGAGGCTACACCTTC.

The rearrangement links TRBV27 to TRBJ2-1; TRBD2 matches at 10 bases. The CDR3 covers 15 residues. In germline, CDR1 is MNHEY, CDR2 SMNVEV (reference sequence). With 6 bases clipped from V and 5 bases from J, the junction kept 7 bases outside the gene matches. The CDR3 DNA sequence: TGTGCCAGCAGATCTACTGGGACTAGCGACAATGAGCAGTTCTTC. It specifies CASRSTGTSDNEQFF.

This chain uses TRBV12-5 with TRBJ1-1; D is perhaps TRBD1 (6 bases). The CDR3 loop spans 19 amino acids. V shed 7 bases and J shed 0 bases, with 27 bases lying between them. CDR1 is LGHNT, CDR2 FRNRAP, per germline. CDR3 region: CASASVLGGGGSMNTEAFF. CDR3 DNA: TGTGCTAGTGCCTCGGTACTGGGCGGCGGGGGCTCCATGAACACTGAAGCTTTCTTT.

V and J are TRBV19 and TRBJ1-1, with D perhaps TRBD1 (6 bases). V lost 1 base and J 2 bases, leaving 17 bases between the germline ends. Germline CDR1 is LNHDA and CDR2 is SQIVND (reference sequence). This CDR3 spans 17 amino acids. The CDR3 sequence: CASSIGWGRQLNTEAFF. CDR3 DNA: TGTGCCAGTAGTATAGGTTGGGGGCGACAGCTAAACACTGAAGCTTTCTTT.

V gene TRBV5-6 combines with J gene TRBJ2-7, with D tentatively TRBD1 (5 bases). From germline, CDR1 is SGHDT and CDR2 YYEEEE. The ends were cut back, 4 bases at V and 0 bases at J, with 8 bases in the middle. This CDR3 is 13 amino acids long. In DNA, the CDR3 is TGTGCCAGCAGCCGACAGAGCTCCTACGAGCAGTACTTC. Encoded protein: CASSRQSSYEQYF.

V usage is TRBV2 and J usage is TRBJ2-2; 9 nucleotides match TRBD1. The CDR3 has 16 residues. CDR1 is SNHLY, CDR2 FYNNEI, per germline. V trimming: 6 bases; J trimming: 4 bases; junction bases outside the gene matches: 9. The CDR3 DNA reads as TGTGCCAGCAGCGAAATTCGGACAGGGGCCACCGGGGAGCTGTTTTTT. Protein sequence: CASSEIRTGATGELFF.

The J gene is TRBJ2-5, the V gene TRBV5-1, with D perhaps matching TRBD2 (7 bases). Trimming pared 1 base from V and 1 base from J, leaving 8 bases between. Germline V gene data show CDR1 as SGHRS and CDR2 as YFSETQ. The CDR3 is made up of 14 amino acids. In DNA form, the CDR3 reads TGCGCCAGCAGCTTGAGGGGGGGCCAAGAGACCCAGTACTTC. It yields the protein CASSLRGGQETQYF.

V gene TRBV11-2 combines with J gene TRBJ1-6; D is undetermined. Trimming pared 5 bases from V and 3 bases from J, leaving 11 bases between. This CDR3 is built from 15 residues. CDR1 and CDR2 from the germline V gene are SGHAT and FQNNGV. Written as DNA, the CDR3 is TGTGCCAGCAGCACAAGTCCGGACTATAATTCACCCCTCCACTTT. Translation: CASSTSPDYNSPLHF.

The rearrangement links TRBV9 to TRBJ2-3, with D perhaps assigned TRBD1 or TRBD2 (5 bases each). The V end lost 2 bases, the J end lost 0 bases, and 13 bases lay between the germline ends. The CDR3 is 16 residues long. In germline, CDR1 is SGDLS, CDR2 YYNGEE. This chain's CDR3 is CASSVVWDPSTDTQYF. CDR3 DNA: TGTGCCAGCAGCGTCGTGTGGGACCCTAGCACAGATACGCAGTATTTT.

The chain uses TRBV14 and TRBJ1-1; D is unresolved. Per the germline V gene, CDR1 is SGHDN and CDR2 is FVKESK. This CDR3 spans 14 amino acids. Trimming pared 4 bases from V and 3 bases from J, leaving 12 bases between. This chain's CDR3 is CASSRNARDTEAFF. The CDR3 DNA reads as TGTGCCAGCAGCCGAAATGCGCGGGACACTGAAGCTTTCTTT.

V usage is TRBV9 and J usage is TRBJ1-3; D unclear. The CDR3 is 14 amino acids. Germline values: CDR1 SGDLS, CDR2 YYNGEE. Between the trimmed V and J ends, which lost 1 base and 4 bases, there was a span of 9 bases. This CDR3 reads CASSVRASGNTIYF. The CDR3 coding sequence is TGTGCCAGCAGCGTAAGGGCATCCGGAAACACCATATATTTT.

V and J are TRBV12-5 and TRBJ1-5, with D possibly being TRBD1 (6 bases). CDR1 LGHNT and CDR2 FRNRAP come from the germline V gene. This CDR3 spans 17 amino acids. V was pared by 6 bases and J by 5 bases, with 23 bases between. CDR3 nucleotides: TGTGCTAGTGGGATCAATGCCCGGACAGCCCATGATCAGCCCCAGCATTTT. This encodes CASGINARTAHDQPQHF.

In its sample, this clone was seen once. One junction end does not reproduce the germline sequence, and a read error may be involved. The chain joins TRBV10-2 to TRBJ2-4; 11 bases are a match to TRBD1. CDR1 WSHSY and CDR2 SAAADI come from the germline V gene. The CDR3 is made up of 13 amino acids. CDR3 loop: CASSESWDRGMDF. The CDR3 nucleotides read TGCGCCAGCAGTGAGTCCTGGGACAGGGGGATGGACTTC.

The rearrangement joins TRBV2 to TRBJ2-2, with D unclear. The CDR3 extends over 11 amino acids. CDR1 is SNHLY and CDR2 is FYNNEI in the germline V gene. Between the trimmed V and J ends, which lost 7 bases and 4 bases, there was a span of 4 bases. CDR3 DNA: TGTGCCAGCACCCGCACCGGGGAGCTGTTTTTT. Encoded protein: CASTRTGELFF.

The rearrangement links TRBV9 to TRBJ2-7; D perhaps matches TRBD1 (5 bases). In germline, CDR1 is SGDLS, CDR2 YYNGEE. This CDR3 comprises 14 residues. Trimming took 0 bases from V and 6 from J, leaving 13 bases between them. The CDR3 DNA sequence: TGTGCCAGCAGCGTAGTAGGACACTCCGGCGAGCAGTACTTC. Its protein is CASSVVGHSGEQYF.

The J gene is TRBJ1-5, the V gene TRBV27; maybe TRBD1 (6 bases). Germline V lookup: CDR1 MNHEY, CDR2 SMNVEV (reference sequence). There are 13 residues in the CDR3. Trimming removed 6 bases at V and 7 bases at J, with 13 bases between. Written as DNA, the CDR3 is TGTGCCAGCAGAGCTCAAGGGGGACAGCCCCAGCATTTT. It codes for CASRAQGGQPQHF.

The chain joins TRBV14 to TRBJ1-2; D uncertain. The germline V gene encodes CDR1 SGHDN and CDR2 FVKESK. V lost 1 base, J lost 7 bases, and 16 bases lay in between. The CDR3 consists of 15 residues. CDR3 bases: TGTGCCAGCAGCCAAGGAAGGACCTCGGCAGGTGGCTACACCTTC. It specifies CASSQGRTSAGGYTF.

V gene TRBV5-1 combines with J gene TRBJ1-2; 8 positions agree with TRBD1. The V gene end was trimmed by 4 bases and the J gene end by 0 bases; junction bases not matched to a gene: 5. Germline CDR1 reads SGHRS; CDR2 reads YFSETQ. The CDR3 sequence is 15 residues long. CDR3: CASSRGQESNYGYTF. Written as DNA, the CDR3 is TGCGCCAGCAGCAGGGGACAGGAATCTAACTATGGCTACACCTTC.

This chain's CDR3 is CASSQDVRADTQYF. The CDR3 bases are TGCGCCAGCAGCCAAGATGTACGGGCAGATACGCAGTATTTT. The V and J genes are TRBV4-3 and TRBJ2-3; D is undetermined. Germline V gene lookup returns CDR1 LGHNA and CDR2 YSLEER. The CDR3 covers 14 residues. Between the trimmed V and J ends, which lost 0 bases and 4 bases, there was a span of 8 bases.

The CDR3 loop is CASSHGARGETQYF. As DNA, the CDR3 is TGTGCCAGCAGCCATGGGGCCAGGGGGGAGACCCAGTACTTC. The chain carries TRBV5-6 and TRBJ2-5; 7 nucleotides agree with TRBD1. The CDR3 sequence is 14 residues long. Per the germline V gene, CDR1 is SGHDT and CDR2 is YYEEEE. Trimming cost V 4 bases and J 5 bases; bases outside gene matches: 8.

The chain carries TRBV7-2 and TRBJ1-1; 7 bases are shared with TRBD1. CDR1 is SGHTA, CDR2 FQGNSA, per germline. This CDR3 contains 15 residues. V dropped 5 bases and J dropped 1; count of bases not matched to a gene: 7. The CDR3 spells CASSELGTANTEAFF. The CDR3 DNA follows: TGTGCCAGCAGCGAACTAGGGACAGCGAACACTGAAGCTTTCTTT.